What follows describes a single T cell receptor (beta chain). This entry comes from a study of blood T cell repertoires in COVID-19. The protocol was immunoSEQ multiplex PCR, while the TCRdb copy is restricted to in-frame clones and leaves out a portion. The table lists 490,000 or so clones, 80% to 90% of them singletons. The CDR3 has 19 amino acids. Germline assignment: CDR1 LGHNA and CDR2 YNFKEQ. Trimming took 0 bases from V and 0 from J, leaving 19 bases between them. Cohort placement rested on clinical history that participants reported themselves. Cohort 3 recovery required two negative PCRs, clearance, or symptom resolution.

The sequencing sample was made of PBMCs or T cells enriched from blood (not recorded which). This chain links TRBV4-2 with TRBJ2-3, with a weak D call TRBD2 (7 bases). The clonotype was recovered from a woman aged 60-75 years who had recovered from COVID-19. Written as DNA, the CDR3 is TGTGCCAGCAGCCAAGATAAGCAGCGGGCGGGGGCTAGCACAGATACGCAGTATTTT. Protein product: CASSQDKQRAGASTDTQYF.